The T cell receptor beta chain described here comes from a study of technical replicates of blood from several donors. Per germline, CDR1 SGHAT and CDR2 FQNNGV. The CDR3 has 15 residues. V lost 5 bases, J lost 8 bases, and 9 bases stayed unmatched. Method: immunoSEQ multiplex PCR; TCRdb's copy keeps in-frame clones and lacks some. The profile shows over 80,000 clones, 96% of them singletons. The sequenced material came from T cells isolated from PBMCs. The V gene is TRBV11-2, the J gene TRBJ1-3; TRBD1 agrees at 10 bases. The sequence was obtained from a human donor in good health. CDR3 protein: CASSAGTGEGHTIYF. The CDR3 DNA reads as TGTGCCAGCAGCGCCGGGACAGGGGAGGGGCACACCATATATTTT.